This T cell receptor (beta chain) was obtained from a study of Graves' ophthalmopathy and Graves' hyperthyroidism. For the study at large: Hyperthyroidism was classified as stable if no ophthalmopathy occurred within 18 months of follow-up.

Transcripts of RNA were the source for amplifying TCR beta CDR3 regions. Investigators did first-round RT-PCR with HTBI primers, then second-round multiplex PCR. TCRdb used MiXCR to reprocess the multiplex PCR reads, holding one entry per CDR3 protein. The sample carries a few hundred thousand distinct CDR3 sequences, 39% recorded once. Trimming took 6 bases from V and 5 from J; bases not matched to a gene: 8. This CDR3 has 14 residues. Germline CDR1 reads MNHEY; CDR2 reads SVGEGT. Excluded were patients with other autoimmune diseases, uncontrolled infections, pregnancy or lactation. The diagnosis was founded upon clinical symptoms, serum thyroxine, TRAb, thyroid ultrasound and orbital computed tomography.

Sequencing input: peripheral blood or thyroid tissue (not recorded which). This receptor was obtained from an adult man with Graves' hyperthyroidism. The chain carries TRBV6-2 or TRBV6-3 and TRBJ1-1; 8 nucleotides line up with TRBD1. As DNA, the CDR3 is TGTGCCAGCAGAAAGGACAGGGATGATACTGAAGCTTTCTTT. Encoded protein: CASRKDRDDTEAFF.